This TCR beta chain was found in a study of monozygotic twins with inflammatory bowel disease. General study results and limits: Researchers report that IBD patients shared fewer clonotypes with others than healthy twins, especially amid disease activity. Varied immunosuppressive treatments among patients may have increased repertoire variability.

Every TCR library drew on approximately 3.5 ug of total RNA. Via template switching, UMIs carrying a 6-nucleotide sample barcode were introduced. With the 5' RACE reads reprocessed, TCRdb shows one record per CDR3 protein and no DNA. This table lists 300,000 to 350,000 distinct CDR3 sequences. CDR1 and CDR2 from the germline V gene are SGHTA and FQGNSA. The CDR3 runs to 12 residues. Comments on this clonotype: The target antigen is unknown.

The receptor was derived from a human donor with ulcerative colitis or Crohn's disease, or a healthy co-twin of an affected twin (not recorded which). What was sequenced was blood. The genes are TRBV7-2 and TRBJ2-1. CDR3 protein: CACGQQYNEQFF.